This T cell receptor beta chain was identified during a study of T cells in Graves' hyperthyroidism and ophthalmopathy. CDR1 SGHRS and CDR2 YFSETQ come from the germline V gene. The V and J ends lost 2 bases and 7 bases respectively, with 13 bases between them. This CDR3 has 13 amino acids. At least ten counts were recorded for this clonotype. Its matching antigen is unknown. Amplified regions were TCR beta CDR3 sequences from RNA transcripts. TCR CDR3 underwent first-round RT-PCR with the HTBI primer set. One entry per CDR3 protein results from TCRdb running MiXCR on the multiplex PCR reads. This table holds about 560,000 distinct CDR3 sequences, around 13% found once. Study findings and constraints: Model output signaled ophthalmopathy a median around 6.9 months ahead of onset.

This TCR derives from a woman aged 40 to 50 with Graves' hyperthyroidism. The specimen sequenced was blood. The chain is built from TRBV5-1 and TRBJ2-7; possibly TRBD1 or TRBD2 for D (6 bases each). CDR3 DNA sequence: TGCGCCAGCAGCTTCGGTGGGGGGCAGGAGCAGTACTTC. Its protein is CASSFGGGQEQYF.